The TCR beta chain described here comes from a study of blood T cell repertoires in COVID-19. Trimming removed 5 bases at V and 0 bases at J, with 11 bases between. Germline V gives CDR1 LNHDA, CDR2 SQIVND (reference sequence). The CDR3 is made up of 15 amino acids. TCRdb's table, derived via immunoSEQ multiplex PCR, lists solely in-frame clones and lacks some. The table records around 310,000 clones, nearly 90% of them present only once. Sequenced material: PBMCs or T cells enriched from blood (not recorded which). The sequence was collected from a woman aged 25 to 39 who had recovered from COVID-19. The chain is built from TRBV19 and TRBJ2-1; D is uncertain. CDR3 region: CASSFVSSSYNEQFF. In nucleotides, the CDR3 is TGTGCCAGTAGTTTCGTCTCCAGCTCCTACAATGAGCAGTTCTTC.